This T cell receptor (beta chain) was recorded in a study of T cell responses to AZD1222 COVID-19 vaccine. Study-wide points: Nearly half of spike-specific TCRs reportedly target unmutated variant regions. White British ancestry dominated among donors, who included more females, and clonal diversity was possibly underestimated. Spike regions recognized by vaccine-associated CD4 TCRs spanned the protein, led by 160-218 and 743-854. Repertoire sampling was restricted to post-peak T cell response timepoints.

Libraries were prepared by immunoSEQ multiplex PCR; TCRdb keeps only in-frame clonotypes and omits some of them. Of over 85,000 clones listed, 70% to 90% are singletons. Points on this clone: The target antigen is unknown.

CDR1 SGHVS and CDR2 FQNEAQ come from the germline V gene. This CDR3 contains 16 residues. V dropped 1 base and J dropped 0; count of bases not matched to a gene: 1. The chain is built from TRBV7-8 and TRBJ2-3; 10 bases fit TRBD2. Sequencing used peripheral blood, obtained on day 0 of AZD1222 vaccination. The clonotype comes from an adult in good health. The CDR3 DNA is TGTGCCAGCAGCTTAGTAGCGGGGGGTAGCACAGATACGCAGTATTTT. Amino acids: CASSLVAGGSTDTQYF.